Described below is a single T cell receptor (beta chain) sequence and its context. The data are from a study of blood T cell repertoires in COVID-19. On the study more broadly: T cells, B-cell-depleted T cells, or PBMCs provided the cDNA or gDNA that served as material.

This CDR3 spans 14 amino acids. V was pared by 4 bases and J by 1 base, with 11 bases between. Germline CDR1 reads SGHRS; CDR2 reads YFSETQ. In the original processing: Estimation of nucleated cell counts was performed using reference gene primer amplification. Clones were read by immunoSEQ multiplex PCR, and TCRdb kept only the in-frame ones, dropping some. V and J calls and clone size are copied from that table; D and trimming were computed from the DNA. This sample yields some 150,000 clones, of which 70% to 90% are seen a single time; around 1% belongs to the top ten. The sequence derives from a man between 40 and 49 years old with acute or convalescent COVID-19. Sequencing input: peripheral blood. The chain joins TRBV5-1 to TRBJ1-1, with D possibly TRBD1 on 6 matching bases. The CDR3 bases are TGCGCCAGCAGCCGCCAGACAGGGAACACTGAAGCTTTCTTT. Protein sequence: CASSRQTGNTEAFF.